This T cell receptor (beta chain) is drawn from a study of blood T cell repertoires in COVID-19. Study as a whole: PBMCs, B-cell-depleted T cells, or T cells were the source of the cDNA or gDNA that made up the material.

Generated by immunoSEQ multiplex PCR, the TCRdb table keeps only in-frame clones and is missing some. The sample holds 70,000 or so clones, about four fifths seen once. Trimming removed 3 bases from V and 5 bases from J; junction bases left unmatched: 5. Germline CDR1 is SGDLS and CDR2 is YYNGEE. The CDR3 has 16 residues. The gene calls are TRBV9 and TRBJ2-5; 15 bases are a match to TRBD2. The origin of this receptor is a man aged 65 to 79 with acute or convalescent COVID-19. Source material: peripheral blood. Here the CDR3 reads CASSGSGTSGRETQYF. In DNA form, the CDR3 reads TGTGCCAGCAGCGGATCCGGGACTAGCGGGAGGGAGACCCAGTACTTC.